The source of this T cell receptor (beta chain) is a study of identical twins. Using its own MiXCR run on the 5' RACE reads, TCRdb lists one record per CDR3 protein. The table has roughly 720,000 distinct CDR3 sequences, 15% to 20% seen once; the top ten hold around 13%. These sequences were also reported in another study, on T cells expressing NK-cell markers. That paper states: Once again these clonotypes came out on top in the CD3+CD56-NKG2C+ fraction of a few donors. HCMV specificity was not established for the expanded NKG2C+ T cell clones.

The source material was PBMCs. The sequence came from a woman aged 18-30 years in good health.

CDR3 bases: TGCAGTGCTAGAGACAGGTGGGCCTACGAGCAGTACTTC. It yields the protein CSARDRWAYEQYF. The rearrangement joins TRBV20-1 to TRBJ2-7, with D hard to call. Germline V gene data show CDR1 as DFQATT and CDR2 as SNEGSKA (reference sequence). The CDR3 runs to 13 residues. V was shortened by 0 bases and J by 2 bases, with 8 bases between the two germline ends.